The rows below give T cell receptor beta chains drawn from one sample of a study of blood T cell repertoires in COVID-19. Produced via immunoSEQ multiplex PCR; TCRdb's table is partial and in-frame only. The table includes about 90,000 clones, over 70% detected once. Sequenced sample: peripheral blood. These receptor sequences come from a man older than 75 with active or convalescent COVID-19. Each CDR3 is given with its conserved first and last residue. Each record gives: D gene, J gene, V gene, clone size, CDR3 DNA, CDR3 protein. D genes are given only for firm matches. Size values are once, few and many counts, or a class for expanded clones, and some rows have none.

TRBD2,TRBJ2-5,TRBV19,NA,TGTGCCAGTAGTCCGACTAGCGGGGGGGAGACCCAGTACTTC,CASSPTSGGETQYF
NA,TRBJ2-7,TRBV9,NA,TGTGCCAGCAGCGTAGACAGTTACTCCTACGAGCAGTACTTC,CASSVDSYSYEQYF
NA,TRBJ1-5,TRBV7-9,NA,TGTGCCAGCAGCCGGGGAGGCAATCAGCCCCAGCATTTT,CASSRGGNQPQHF
NA,TRBJ1-2,TRBV7-9,NA,TGTGCCAGCAGCTCGAGCGGGACACAGGGCTATGGCTACACCTTC,CASSSSGTQGYGYTF
TRBD2,TRBJ2-5,TRBV9,NA,TGTGCCAGCAGCCCCAGCGGGGCTAGCGTGGAGACCCAGTACTTC,CASSPSGASVETQYF
NA,TRBJ1-6,TRBV5-1,NA,TGCGCCAGCAGCTTGATAGGGGACTCCTATAATTCACCCCTCCACTTT,CASSLIGDSYNSPLHF
NA,TRBJ1-2,TRBV29-1,NA,TGCAGCGGGTATGAGAGCGCTGGCTACACCTTC,CSGYESAGYTF
TRBD2,TRBJ2-7,TRBV7-2,NA,TGTGCCAGCAGCCGGACTAGTTTTTACGAGCAGTACTTC,CASSRTSFYEQYF
NA,TRBJ1-2,TRBV6-1,NA,TGTGCCAGCAGTGAACTTATGGCGTGGCGGTTCCTCCTGACAGAGGACTATGGCTACACCTTC,CASSELMAWRFLLTEDYGYTF
NA,TRBJ2-5,TRBV2,few,TGTGCCAGCCATCGGGGGAGTAGAGAGACCCAGTACTTC,CASHRGSRETQYF
NA,TRBJ1-1,TRBV9,NA,TGTGCCAGCAGCGTAGTTAGAGGGTCCACTGAAGCTTTCTTT,CASSVVRGSTEAFF
TRBD1,TRBJ2-3,TRBV5-1,few,TGCGCCAGCAGACGCACCGGGACAGGGTACGCAGATACGCAGTATTTT,CASRRTGTGYADTQYF
NA,TRBJ1-5,TRBV12-3/TRBV12-4,NA,TGTGCCAGCTCTACCTTTAGGCAGGCGCCCCAGCATTTT,CASSTFRQAPQHF
NA,TRBJ1-1,TRBV6-5,once,TGTGCCAGCAGCCCCCGCACAGGCAAAGCTTTCTTT,CASSPRTGKAFF
NA,TRBJ2-2,TRBV19,NA,TGTGCCAGTAGTATTGCAGTGCTGGACAGCGGGGAGCTGTTTTTT,CASSIAVLDSGELFF
TRBD1,TRBJ1-4,TRBV28,NA,TGTGCCAGCAGTCAACTGACAGGGGGGCTTCAAAAACTGTTTTTT,CASSQLTGGLQKLFF